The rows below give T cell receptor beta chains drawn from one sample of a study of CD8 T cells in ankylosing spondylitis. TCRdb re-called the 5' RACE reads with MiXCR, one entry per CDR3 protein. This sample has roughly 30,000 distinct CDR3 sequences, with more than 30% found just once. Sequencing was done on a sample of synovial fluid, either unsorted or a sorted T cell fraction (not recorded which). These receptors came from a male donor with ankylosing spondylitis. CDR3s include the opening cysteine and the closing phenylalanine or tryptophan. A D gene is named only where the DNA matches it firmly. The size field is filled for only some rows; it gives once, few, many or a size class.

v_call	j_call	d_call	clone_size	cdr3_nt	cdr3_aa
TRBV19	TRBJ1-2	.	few	TGTGCCAGTACCACCAAGAGTGGGGTTGGGTCCAGCTATGGCTACACCTTC	CASTTKSGVGSSYGYTF
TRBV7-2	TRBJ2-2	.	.	TGTGCCAGCAGCCCAGAAATGGGGACCACCGGGGAGCTGTTTTTT	CASSPEMGTTGELFF
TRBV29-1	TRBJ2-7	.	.	TGCAGCGTTGAAGCACGGGCCCTGATCTACGAGCAGTACTTC	CSVEARALIYEQYF
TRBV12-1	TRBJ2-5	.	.	TGTGCCAGGGTTCGTAAAGGGAGGGCGGAGGAGACCCAGTACTTC	CARVRKGRAEETQYF
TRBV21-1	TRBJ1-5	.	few	TGTGCCTTATGTCCAAAGTCCGGGACAGGGGGCAATCAGCCCCAGCATTTT	CALCPKSGTGGNQPQHF
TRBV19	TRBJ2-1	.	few	TGTGCCAGTAGTATAGGGGCTTTGAGCTCCTACAATGAGCAGTTCTTC	CASSIGALSSYNEQFF
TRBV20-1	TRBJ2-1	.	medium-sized	TGCAGTGCTAGTCAAATCGGGGGAAATGAGCAGTTCTTC	CSASQIGGNEQFF
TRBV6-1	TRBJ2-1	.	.	TGTGCCAGCTCCGGTGGAAGCTCCTACAATGAGCAGTTCTTC	CASSGGSSYNEQFF
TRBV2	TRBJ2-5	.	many	TGTGCCAGCAGTGAAGCTTGGGGCAAGACCCAGTACTTC	CASSEAWGKTQYF
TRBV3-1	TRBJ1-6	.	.	TGTGCCAGCAGCCAAGAACGGGCTAGTAATTCACCCCTCCACTTT	CASSQERASNSPLHF
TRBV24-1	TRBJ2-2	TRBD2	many	TGTGCCACCAGTCGCACCTTATTCCCAGGGACTAGCGGGACACAAAACACCGGGGAGCTGTTTTTT	CATSRTLFPGTSGTQNTGELFF
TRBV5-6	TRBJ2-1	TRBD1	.	TGTGCCAGCAGCTTGCGGACAGGGAGCTCCTACAATGAGCAGTTCTTC	CASSLRTGSSYNEQFF
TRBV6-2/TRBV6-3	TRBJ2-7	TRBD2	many	TGTGCCAGCAGTTACCTCCTAGGACAGACGACTGGACTAGCGGCGCCCTACGAGCAGTACTTC	CASSYLLGQTTGLAAPYEQYF
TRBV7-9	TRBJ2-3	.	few	TGTGCCAGCAGCTTAGCGCTAGCCTCAGATACGCAGTATTTT	CASSLALASDTQYF
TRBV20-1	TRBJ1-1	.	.	TGCAGTGCCCCGAGGATAGGCACTGAAGCTTTCTTT	CSAPRIGTEAFF
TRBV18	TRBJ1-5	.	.	TGTGCCAGCTCACCGTCAGCCAACAATCAGCCCCAGCATTTT	CASSPSANNQPQHF
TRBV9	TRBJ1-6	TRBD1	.	TGTGCCAGCACCCGCGGGACAGGCGCTTCACCCCTCCACTTT	CASTRGTGASPLHF
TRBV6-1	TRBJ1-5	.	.	TGTGCCAGCAGTGAAGAGGAGGGAGGGAATCAGCCCCAGCATTTT	CASSEEEGGNQPQHF
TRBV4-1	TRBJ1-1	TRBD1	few	TGCGCCAGCAGTCCCAAGACAGGGCTGAACACTGAAGCTTTCTTT	CASSPKTGLNTEAFF
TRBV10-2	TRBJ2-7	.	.	TGCGCCACCAGGGGCCTCCGGGACAAAGACTACGAGCAGTACTTC	CATRGLRDKDYEQYF
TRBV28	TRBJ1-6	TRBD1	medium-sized	TGTGCCAGCAGTCAAGCAGGACAGGGACCTTGGGATGATTCACCCCTCCACTTT	CASSQAGQGPWDDSPLHF
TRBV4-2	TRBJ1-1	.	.	TGTGCCAGCCACCAGACAGGTGAAGCTTTCTTT	CASHQTGEAFF
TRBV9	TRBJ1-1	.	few	TGTGCCAGCAGTGTGACCCAGGGTCTGAACACTGAAGCTTTCTTT	CASSVTQGLNTEAFF
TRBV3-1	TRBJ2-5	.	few	TGTGCCAGCAGCCTTACTAAAACGGGGGAGACCCAGTACTTC	CASSLTKTGETQYF
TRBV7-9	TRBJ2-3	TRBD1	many	TGTGCCAGCAGCTTAGCCACAGGGGCGCCAGATACGCAGTATTTT	CASSLATGAPDTQYF
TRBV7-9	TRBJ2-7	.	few	TGTGCCAGCAGCTTCGACAGAGGGTACGAGCAGTACTTC	CASSFDRGYEQYF
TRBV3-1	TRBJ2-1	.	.	TGTGCCAGCAGCCCTGGACTGTCGACCTACAATGAGCAGTTCTTC	CASSPGLSTYNEQFF
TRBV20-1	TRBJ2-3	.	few	TGCAGTGTCGCCCTGGGATTAGATACGCAGTATTTT	CSVALGLDTQYF
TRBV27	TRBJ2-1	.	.	TGTGCCAGCAGTTTAACCGGTTTTAGCTATGAGCAGTTCTTC	CASSLTGFSYEQFF
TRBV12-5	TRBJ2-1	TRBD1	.	TGTGCTAGTGGTTTGGGATCGGGACAGGGCATACGGAATGAGCAGTTCTTC	CASGLGSGQGIRNEQFF
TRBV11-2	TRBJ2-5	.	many	TGTGCCAGCAGCTTAGAGGCAGGGTTTTTATTTTGGGTCGGGGACGAAGAGACCCAGTACTTC	CASSLEAGFLFWVGDEETQYF
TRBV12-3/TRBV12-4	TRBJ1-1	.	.	TGTGCCAGCAGACCTTCAGGCAACCCTGAAGCTTTCTTT	CASRPSGNPEAFF
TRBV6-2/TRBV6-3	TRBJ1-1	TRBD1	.	TGTGCCAGCAGTTCTCGGGACAGGGGGTGGTACACTGAAGCTTTCTTT	CASSSRDRGWYTEAFF
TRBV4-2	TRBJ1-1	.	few	TGTGCCAGCAGCTTGACAGCTGACATGAACACTGAAGCTTTCTTT	CASSLTADMNTEAFF
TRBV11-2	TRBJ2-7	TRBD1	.	TGTGCCAGCAGCCACGGGACAGAGAACTACGAGCAGTACTTC	CASSHGTENYEQYF
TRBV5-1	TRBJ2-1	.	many	TGCGCCAGCAGCTTCGTCGAAAGCTCCTACAATGAGCAGTTCTTC	CASSFVESSYNEQFF
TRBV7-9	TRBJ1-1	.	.	TGTGCCAGCAGCTTAAGGGAAAGGCCTGAAGCTTTCTTT	CASSLRERPEAFF